A selection of T cell receptor beta chains follows, all from one sample in a study of shared clonotypes between healthy human individuals. Assay used: immunoSEQ multiplex PCR; TCRdb lists only in-frame clones, some missing. The sample holds 2 million to 2.5 million clones, approximately 95% seen once. Specimen: naive CD4+ T cells from PBMCs. The receptors here all came from a man younger than 35 in good health. Some clones in this sample may be carry-over from other donors' samples. Both conserved end residues are part of each CDR3. Each record gives: V gene, D gene, CDR3 length, J gene, CDR3 protein. A D gene is named only where the DNA matches it firmly.

V gene: TRBV6-1; D gene: TRBD2; CDR3 length: 15; J gene: TRBJ2-3; CDR3 protein: CASSVSGRGSDTQYF
V gene: TRBV30; D gene: .; CDR3 length: 15; J gene: TRBJ2-7; CDR3 protein: CAWSVPGLRAYEQYF
V gene: TRBV29-1; D gene: TRBD2; CDR3 length: 19; J gene: TRBJ2-2; CDR3 protein: CSVAPLGGSGGANTGELFF
V gene: TRBV29-1; D gene: .; CDR3 length: 14; J gene: TRBJ2-3; CDR3 protein: CSGTETSSTDTQYF
V gene: TRBV6-6; D gene: TRBD1; CDR3 length: 16; J gene: TRBJ2-7; CDR3 protein: CASSSGNRGRKYEQYF
V gene: TRBV5-1; D gene: .; CDR3 length: 18; J gene: TRBJ2-1; CDR3 protein: CASSLMPGASGKGNEQFF
V gene: TRBV7-2; D gene: .; CDR3 length: 13; J gene: TRBJ1-1; CDR3 protein: CASSPGWGTEAFF
V gene: TRBV6-5; D gene: .; CDR3 length: 14; J gene: TRBJ1-1; CDR3 protein: CASRPTESNTEAFF
V gene: TRBV27; D gene: .; CDR3 length: 12; J gene: TRBJ1-2; CDR3 protein: CASSDRLYGYTF
V gene: TRBV12-5; D gene: TRBD2; CDR3 length: 13; J gene: TRBJ2-5; CDR3 protein: CASVNSGSETQYF
V gene: TRBV5-4; D gene: .; CDR3 length: 12; J gene: TRBJ2-5; CDR3 protein: CASGIWGETQYF
V gene: TRBV7-3; D gene: .; CDR3 length: 13; J gene: TRBJ2-1; CDR3 protein: CASSFPTSNEQFF
V gene: TRBV9; D gene: TRBD2; CDR3 length: 14; J gene: TRBJ2-1; CDR3 protein: CASSAGGTYNEQFF
V gene: TRBV5-6; D gene: .; CDR3 length: 14; J gene: TRBJ1-2; CDR3 protein: CASSLVQANYGYTF
V gene: TRBV5-1; D gene: .; CDR3 length: 15; J gene: TRBJ2-7; CDR3 protein: CASSLLVGVSYEQYF
V gene: TRBV15; D gene: TRBD1; CDR3 length: 14; J gene: TRBJ2-7; CDR3 protein: CATSRDRVSGEQYF
V gene: TRBV11-3; D gene: .; CDR3 length: 14; J gene: TRBJ1-3; CDR3 protein: CASSRAGLGNTIYF
V gene: TRBV6-5; D gene: .; CDR3 length: 15; J gene: TRBJ1-6; CDR3 protein: CASSYSGVLNSPLHF
V gene: TRBV5-1; D gene: .; CDR3 length: 17; J gene: TRBJ1-1; CDR3 protein: CASSGRPSTGPNTEAFF
V gene: TRBV4-2; D gene: .; CDR3 length: 14; J gene: TRBJ1-3; CDR3 protein: CASSRPGYGNTIYF
V gene: TRBV5-1; D gene: .; CDR3 length: 14; J gene: TRBJ2-2; CDR3 protein: CASSLQTINGELFF
V gene: TRBV20-1; D gene: .; CDR3 length: 11; J gene: TRBJ1-1; CDR3 protein: CSAPGGLEAFF
V gene: TRBV18; D gene: .; CDR3 length: 17; J gene: TRBJ2-6; CDR3 protein: CASSPQQGISGANVLTF
V gene: TRBV18; D gene: TRBD2; CDR3 length: 16; J gene: TRBJ2-1; CDR3 protein: CASSPLSGRVHNEQFF
V gene: TRBV2; D gene: .; CDR3 length: 11; J gene: TRBJ2-7; CDR3 protein: CASSRAYEQYF
V gene: TRBV28; D gene: .; CDR3 length: 15; J gene: TRBJ1-2; CDR3 protein: CASSAGLTSNYGYTF
V gene: TRBV18; D gene: .; CDR3 length: 17; J gene: TRBJ2-7; CDR3 protein: CASSPPIMEGRSYEQYF
V gene: TRBV19; D gene: .; CDR3 length: 12; J gene: TRBJ1-2; CDR3 protein: CASQTGIYGYTF
V gene: TRBV7-9; D gene: .; CDR3 length: 16; J gene: TRBJ2-6; CDR3 protein: CASSPTQGSGANVLTF
V gene: TRBV29-1; D gene: .; CDR3 length: 14; J gene: TRBJ2-4; CDR3 protein: CSVSGLLAKNIQYF
V gene: TRBV28; D gene: TRBD2; CDR3 length: 15; J gene: TRBJ2-5; CDR3 protein: CASSPELALKETQYF
V gene: TRBV29-1; D gene: .; CDR3 length: 13; J gene: TRBJ1-2; CDR3 protein: CSVDRLSYYGYTF
V gene: TRBV7-8; D gene: TRBD1; CDR3 length: 13; J gene: TRBJ2-7; CDR3 protein: CASSLGDSYEQYF
V gene: TRBV19; D gene: .; CDR3 length: 13; J gene: TRBJ2-7; CDR3 protein: CASEGRSSYEQYF
V gene: TRBV5-8; D gene: TRBD1; CDR3 length: 17; J gene: TRBJ1-2; CDR3 protein: CASSLKDRGLKGYGYTF
V gene: TRBV2; D gene: TRBD1; CDR3 length: 14; J gene: TRBJ1-4; CDR3 protein: CASRGQTTNEKLFF
V gene: TRBV7-2; D gene: .; CDR3 length: 14; J gene: TRBJ2-5; CDR3 protein: CASSLGHRQETQYF
V gene: TRBV5-5; D gene: TRBD2; CDR3 length: 16; J gene: TRBJ2-1; CDR3 protein: CASSHVAGGNYNEQFF
V gene: TRBV2; D gene: TRBD2; CDR3 length: 15; J gene: TRBJ2-7; CDR3 protein: CASSEAGTSAYEQYF
V gene: TRBV7-2; D gene: .; CDR3 length: 14; J gene: TRBJ2-5; CDR3 protein: CASSSNRGLETQYF
V gene: TRBV7-7; D gene: .; CDR3 length: 14; J gene: TRBJ2-1; CDR3 protein: CASSPDPSYNEQFF
V gene: TRBV7-2; D gene: TRBD1; CDR3 length: 14; J gene: TRBJ1-5; CDR3 protein: CASSWTGGNQPQHF
V gene: TRBV27; D gene: .; CDR3 length: 14; J gene: TRBJ2-3; CDR3 protein: CASSPLRPTDTQYF
V gene: TRBV27; D gene: TRBD1; CDR3 length: 13; J gene: TRBJ2-3; CDR3 protein: CASSRQGVDTQYF
V gene: TRBV19; D gene: .; CDR3 length: 14; J gene: TRBJ1-1; CDR3 protein: CASSTGHRNTEAFF
V gene: TRBV14; D gene: .; CDR3 length: 18; J gene: TRBJ1-5; CDR3 protein: CASSHANWGRYSNQPQHF
V gene: TRBV6-5; D gene: .; CDR3 length: 14; J gene: TRBJ1-2; CDR3 protein: CASSVDWANYGYTF
V gene: TRBV11-3; D gene: .; CDR3 length: 13; J gene: TRBJ2-1; CDR3 protein: CASSLDLANEQFF
V gene: TRBV4-3; D gene: TRBD2; CDR3 length: 17; J gene: TRBJ2-3; CDR3 protein: CASSQGRGLPRTDTQYF
V gene: TRBV28; D gene: TRBD1; CDR3 length: 12; J gene: TRBJ1-2; CDR3 protein: CASRGTGRGYTF
V gene: TRBV19; D gene: .; CDR3 length: 13; J gene: TRBJ2-7; CDR3 protein: CASRLGPSDEQYF